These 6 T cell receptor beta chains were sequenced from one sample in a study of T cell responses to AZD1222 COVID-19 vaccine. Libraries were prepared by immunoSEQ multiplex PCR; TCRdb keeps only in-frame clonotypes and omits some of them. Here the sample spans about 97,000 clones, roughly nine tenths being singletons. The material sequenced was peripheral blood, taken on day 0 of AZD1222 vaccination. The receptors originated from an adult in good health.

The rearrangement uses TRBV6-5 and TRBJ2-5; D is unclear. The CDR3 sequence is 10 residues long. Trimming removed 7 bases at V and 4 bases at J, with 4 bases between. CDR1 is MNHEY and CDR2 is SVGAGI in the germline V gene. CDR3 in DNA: TGTGCCAGCAATGCAGAGACCCAGTACTTC. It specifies CASNAETQYF.

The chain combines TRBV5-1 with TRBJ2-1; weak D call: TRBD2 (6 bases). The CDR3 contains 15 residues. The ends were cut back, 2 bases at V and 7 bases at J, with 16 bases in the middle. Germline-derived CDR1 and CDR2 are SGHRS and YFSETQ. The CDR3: CASSLGAGSDNEQFF. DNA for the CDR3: TGCGCCAGCAGCTTAGGGGCCGGGAGTGATAATGAGCAGTTCTTC.

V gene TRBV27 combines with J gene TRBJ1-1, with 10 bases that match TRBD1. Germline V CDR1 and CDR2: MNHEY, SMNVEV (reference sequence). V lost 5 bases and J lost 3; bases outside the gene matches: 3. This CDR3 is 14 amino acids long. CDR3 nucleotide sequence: TGTGCCAGCAGTACGGGACAGGGGTACACTGAAGCTTTCTTT. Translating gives CASSTGQGYTEAFF.

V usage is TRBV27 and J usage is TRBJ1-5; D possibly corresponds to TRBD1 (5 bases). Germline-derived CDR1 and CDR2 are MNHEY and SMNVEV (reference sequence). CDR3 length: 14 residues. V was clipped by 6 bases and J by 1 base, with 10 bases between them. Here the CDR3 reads CASSGTSSNQPQHF. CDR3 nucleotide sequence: TGTGCCAGCAGCGGGACCTCGAGCAATCAGCCCCAGCATTTT.

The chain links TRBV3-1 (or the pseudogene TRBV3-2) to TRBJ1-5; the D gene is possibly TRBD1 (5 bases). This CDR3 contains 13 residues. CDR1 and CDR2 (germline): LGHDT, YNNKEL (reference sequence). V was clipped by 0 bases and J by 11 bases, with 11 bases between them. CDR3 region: CASSQEIKGTQHF. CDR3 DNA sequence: TGTGCCAGCAGCCAAGAAATCAAGGGGACCCAGCATTTT.

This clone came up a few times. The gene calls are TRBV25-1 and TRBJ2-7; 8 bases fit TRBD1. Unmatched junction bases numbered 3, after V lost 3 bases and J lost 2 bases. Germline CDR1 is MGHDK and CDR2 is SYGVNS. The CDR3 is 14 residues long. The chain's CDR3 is CASSDRTGTYEQYF. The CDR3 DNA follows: TGTGCCAGCAGTGACCGGACAGGGACCTACGAGCAGTACTTC.